This T cell receptor (beta chain) was profiled in a study of T-cell reconstitution after alpha-beta-depleted transplantation in children. As it was prepared, the TCRbeta library received unique molecular identifiers. TCRdb used MiXCR to reprocess the PCR reads, holding one entry per CDR3 protein. The sample holds about 72,000 distinct CDR3 sequences; just under 7.5% are singletons and the top ten take around 2.4%. This receptor was obtained from a human donor who donated a stem cell graft to a child with acute lymphoblastic leukemia. The source material was PBMCs from the stem cell graft donor, sampled from the stem cell graft.

The CDR3 loop reads CASSLGPLYEQYF. CDR3 nucleotides: TGTGCCAGCAGCCTGGGGCCCCTCTACGAGCAGTACTTC. This chain uses TRBV28 with TRBJ2-7, with D possibly TRBD1 on 5 matching bases. Between the trimmed V and J ends, which lost 6 bases and 3 bases, there was a span of 12 bases. The germline V gene encodes CDR1 MDHEN and CDR2 SYDVKM. The CDR3 is 13 amino acids.